This is a list of T cell receptor beta chains from one sample in a study of vaccination and CD4 T cells after COVID-19. TCRdb re-called the PCR reads with MiXCR, one entry per CDR3 protein. Here the sample spans around 20,000 distinct CDR3 sequences, around half being singletons. Their recognized antigens are unknown. Sequencing was done on a sample of CD4+ T cells from blood, cultured in vitro. Receptor source: a human donor who had recovered from COVID-19. Both conserved end residues are part of each CDR3. A D gene is named only where the DNA matches it firmly. Where a row states a size, it is once, few, many or the class of an expanded clone; other rows omit it.

clone size	V gene	D gene	J gene	CDR3 DNA	CDR3 protein
NA	TRBV6-1	NA	TRBJ1-1	TGTGCCAGCCACCAGGGACGACTGGGCACTGAAGCTTTCTTT	CASHQGRLGTEAFF
once	TRBV6-2/TRBV6-3	NA	TRBJ2-2	TGTGCCAGCAAATCCGATACGAACACCGGGGAGCTGTTTTTT	CASKSDTNTGELFF
NA	TRBV7-2	TRBD2	TRBJ2-5	TGTGCCAGCAGCTTAGCACCGCCCATGCGACTAGCGGGGGGGCAGGAGACCCAGTACTTC	CASSLAPPMRLAGGQETQYF
NA	TRBV18	NA	TRBJ1-2	TGTGCCAGCTCACCTACCCGGGCGGGGGCGGACTATGGCTACACCTTC	CASSPTRAGADYGYTF
few	TRBV7-8	TRBD2	TRBJ2-3	TGTGCCAGCAGCTGGGGACTAGCGGGGGAAACAGATACGCAGTATTTT	CASSWGLAGETDTQYF
NA	TRBV2	TRBD2	TRBJ2-7	TGTGCCAGCAGTGATGGGGCGGGAGCGGTAGCGGACTTC	CASSDGAGAVADF
few	TRBV27	TRBD1	TRBJ2-3	TGTGCCAGCAGCCTTACGACAGGGATGGGCACAGATACGCAGTATTTT	CASSLTTGMGTDTQYF
NA	TRBV7-8	NA	TRBJ2-7	TGTGCCAGCAGGGAGGGGGCAGCCTACGAGCAGTACTTC	CASREGAAYEQYF
NA	TRBV6-5	NA	TRBJ2-5	TGTGCCAGCAGTTACGGGGTCTCAGGAGAGACCCAGTACTTC	CASSYGVSGETQYF
NA	TRBV6-1	NA	TRBJ1-5	TGTGCCAGCACCCAAGGGGGTTCTCGACAGCCCCAGCATTTT	CASTQGGSRQPQHF
NA	TRBV30	NA	TRBJ1-5	TGTGCCTGGAGGGGGCAGGTGGGCAATCAGCCCCAGCATTTT	CAWRGQVGNQPQHF
once	TRBV7-6	NA	TRBJ2-5	TGTGCCAGCAGCGGAGGACCGGAGACCCAGTACTTC	CASSGGPETQYF
NA	TRBV6-1	TRBD1	TRBJ2-7	TGTGCCAGCAGTGACCGGGACAGGGTACGTTACGAGCAGTACTTC	CASSDRDRVRYEQYF
NA	TRBV11-2	NA	TRBJ1-1	TGTGCCAGCAGCTCGCGAAGAAAAGACATGAACACTGAAGCTTTCTTT	CASSSRRKDMNTEAFF
NA	TRBV28	NA	TRBJ2-3	TGTGCCAGCAGTGGAGGGGTAAGAGGCACAGATACGCAGTATTTT	CASSGGVRGTDTQYF
few	TRBV15	NA	TRBJ2-7	TGTGCCACCAGCAGAGATCTAGCACAGGGTGACTACGAGCAGTACTTC	CATSRDLAQGDYEQYF